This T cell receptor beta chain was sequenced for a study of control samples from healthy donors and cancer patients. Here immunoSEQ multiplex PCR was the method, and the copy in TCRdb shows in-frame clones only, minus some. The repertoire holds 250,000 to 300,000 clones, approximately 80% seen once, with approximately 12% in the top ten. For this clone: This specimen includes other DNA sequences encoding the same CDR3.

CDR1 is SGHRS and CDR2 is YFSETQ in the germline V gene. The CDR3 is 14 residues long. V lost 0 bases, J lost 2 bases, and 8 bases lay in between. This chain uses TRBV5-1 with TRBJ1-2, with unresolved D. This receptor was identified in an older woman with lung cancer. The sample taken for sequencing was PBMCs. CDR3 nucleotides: TGCGCCAGCAGCTTGGATCCGGGGAACTATGGCTACACCTTC. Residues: CASSLDPGNYGYTF.